This paragraph reports one T cell receptor beta chain. Its antigen remains unknown. Repertoires were generated with immunoSEQ multiplex PCR, while TCRdb's copy carries only in-frame clones and drops some. The repertoire consists of around 100,000 clones, with roughly 87% occurring once and the leading ten covering 2% to 2.5%. This record belongs to a study of T cell responses to AZD1222 COVID-19 vaccine. Study results and caveats: The study found vaccine-associated CD4 TCRs spanning spike, dominant at 160-218 and 743-854.

The CDR3 length is 13 residues. Looked up from germline, CDR1 is ENHRY and CDR2 is SYGVKD. Between the trimmed V and J ends, which lost 2 bases and 4 bases, there was a span of 8 bases. The receptor comes from an adult who received the AZD1222 COVID-19 vaccine. V and J are TRBV10-3 and TRBJ1-2; D ambiguous. This material consisted of peripheral blood, taken 28 days after the second AZD1222 dose. The CDR3 nucleotides read TGTGCCATCAGTGAGGCTGAGATCTATGGCTACACCTTC. Protein: CAISEAEIYGYTF.